The 23 T cell receptor beta chains presented below share a single source sample, sequenced in a study of identical twins. TCRdb redid the calling of the 5' RACE reads with MiXCR, one entry per CDR3 protein. Of some 320,000 distinct CDR3 sequences listed, about 12% are singletons. These data also formed part of another study, on yellow fever vaccine responses in identical twins.

Sequencing used CD8+ T cells sorted from blood. The origin of the receptors is a woman between 18 and 29 years old in good health.

The chain's CDR3 is CASSLVRGGLNEQFF. As DNA, the CDR3 is TGTGCCAGCAGTTTAGTACGAGGGGGATTGAATGAGCAGTTCTTC. The J gene is TRBJ2-1, the V gene TRBV27; TRBD1 might be the D (6 bases). V was trimmed by 2 bases and J by 7 bases, leaving 15 bases between them. From germline, CDR1 is MNHEY and CDR2 SMNVEV (reference sequence). The CDR3 contains 15 residues.

This clonotype turned up a few times. The gene calls are TRBV7-9 and TRBJ2-7, with D tentatively TRBD1 (5 bases). V lost 2 bases, J lost 3 bases, and 8 bases lay in between. This CDR3 is built from 13 residues. Germline V gene data show CDR1 as SEHNR and CDR2 as FQNEAQ (reference sequence). The CDR3 sequence: CASSLKDNYEQYF. CDR3 DNA sequence: TGTGCCAGCAGCTTAAAGGACAACTACGAGCAGTACTTC.

This clonotype was counted only a few times. The V and J genes are TRBV4-1 and TRBJ1-4; TRBD1 matches at 9 bases. V lost 0 bases to trimming and J lost 7 bases; unmatched junction nucleotides: 3. Germline V CDR1 and CDR2: MGHRA, YSYEKL. CDR3 length: 15 residues. The CDR3, as DNA: TGCGCCAGCAGCCAAGATGGGACAGGGTTTGAAAAACTGTTTTTT. Translated: CASSQDGTGFEKLFF.

This clonotype was observed many times. The rearrangement uses TRBV25-1 and TRBJ2-5; no reliable D call. This CDR3 is built from 13 residues. The V gene lost 10 bases and the J gene lost 2 bases, with 14 bases spanning the gap. CDR1 is MGHDK and CDR2 is SYGVNS in the germline V gene. CDR3 protein: CATDETGQETQYF. CDR3 DNA: TGTGCCACCGACGAGACTGGGCAAGAGACCCAGTACTTC.

This clonotype showed up many times. This chain connects TRBV4-1 to TRBJ2-7; 8 bases fit TRBD1. The CDR3 runs 15 residues. The J segment lost 4 bases and the V segment lost 2 bases, leaving 7 bases of the junction unmatched. The germline gives CDR1 MGHRA, CDR2 YSYEKL. The CDR3 is CASSQQGAPSYEQYF. CDR3 in DNA: TGCGCCAGCAGCCAACAGGGGGCCCCCTCATACGAGCAGTACTTC.

The rearrangement joins TRBV10-3 to TRBJ1-2, with 7 positions matching TRBD1. Looked up from germline, CDR1 is ENHRY and CDR2 is SYGVKD. V trimming: 3 bases; J trimming: 0 bases; junction bases outside the gene matches: 10. The CDR3 has 17 amino acids. CDR3 loop: CAISDPGGGLPNYGYTF. CDR3 DNA sequence: TGTGCCATCAGTGACCCAGGGGGGGGTCTTCCTAACTATGGCTACACCTTC.

Many counts were recorded for this clonotype. This chain uses TRBV5-5 with TRBJ2-7; TRBD2 matches at 8 bases. There are 17 residues in the CDR3. With 2 bases clipped from V and 7 bases from J, the junction kept 17 bases outside the gene matches. CDR1 SGHKS and CDR2 YYEKEE come from the germline V gene (reference sequence). Here the CDR3 reads CASSFLGGLDLADEQYF. The CDR3 DNA follows: TGTGCCAGCAGCTTCCTTGGGGGACTAGATTTGGCAGATGAGCAGTACTTC.

The rearrangement uses TRBV7-8 and TRBJ2-1, with 9 bases lining up with TRBD2. CDR3 size: 16 residues. The J segment lost 4 bases and the V segment lost 2 bases, leaving 6 bases of the junction unmatched. CDR1 and CDR2 from the germline V gene are SGHVS and FQNEAQ. The CDR3 is CASSLNSGGLYNEQFF. Written as DNA, the CDR3 is TGTGCCAGCAGCTTAAATAGCGGGGGTCTGTACAATGAGCAGTTCTTC. The whole variable domain, remainder taken from reference TRBV7-8 and TRBJ2-1, is GAGVSQSPRYKVAKRGQDVALRCDPISGHVSLFWYQQALGQGPEFLTYFQNEAQLDKSGLPSDRFFAERPEGSVSTLKIQRTQQEDSAVYLCASSLNSGGLYNEQFFGPGTRLTVL.

The chain is built from TRBV7-9 and TRBJ1-1, with 7 bases matching TRBD1. V trimming: 7 bases; J trimming: 7 bases; junction bases outside the gene matches: 9. Germline V gene data show CDR1 as SEHNR and CDR2 as FQNEAQ (reference sequence). The CDR3 is 13 amino acids. The chain's CDR3 is CASTSRGDSEAFF. As DNA, the CDR3 is TGTGCCAGCACTTCGAGAGGGGACAGTGAAGCTTTCTTT.

The V call is TRBV6-4, the J call TRBJ2-3; D gene unclear. V lost 4 bases and J 0 bases, leaving 5 bases between the germline ends. The CDR3 runs 13 residues. Germline values: CDR1 MRHNA, CDR2 SNTAGT. CDR3 sequence (DNA): TGTGCCAGCAGTGCAACTAGCACAGATACGCAGTATTTT. Translated, it gives CASSATSTDTQYF.

This clonotype was counted many times. This chain's CDR3 is CASSPEGSGGTDTQYF. CDR3 DNA sequence: TGCGCCAGCAGCCCCGAGGGTAGCGGGGGCACAGATACGCAGTATTTT. The chain joins TRBV5-1 to TRBJ2-3; TRBD2 agrees at 8 bases. This CDR3 region has 16 residues. The germline V gene has CDR1 SGHRS and CDR2 YFSETQ. After removal of 4 bases from V and 1 base from J, the junction contained 8 bases not matched to a gene.

This clonotype was seen more than once but under ten times. This chain uses TRBV9 with TRBJ2-1; 7 bases are shared with TRBD2. Trimming cost V 3 bases and J 4 bases; bases outside gene matches: 13. The CDR3 is 17 residues long. CDR1 SGDLS and CDR2 YYNGEE come from the germline V gene. CDR3 sequence: CASSGLGSSGDYNEQFF. CDR3 in DNA: TGTGCCAGCAGCGGGCTGGGATCGAGCGGGGATTACAATGAGCAGTTCTTC.

The genes are TRBV20-1 and TRBJ2-2; the D gene could be TRBD1 or TRBD2 (5 bases each). Trimming removed 8 bases from V and 4 bases from J, with 14 bases in between. This CDR3 region has 13 residues. Germline assignment: CDR1 DFQATT and CDR2 SNEGSKA (reference sequence). CDR3 in amino acids: CSPGDGSTGELFF. In DNA form, the CDR3 reads TGCAGTCCCGGGGACGGAAGCACCGGGGAGCTGTTTTTT.

The J gene is TRBJ2-5, the V gene TRBV11-2; no reliable D call. The CDR3 has 16 amino acids. V lost 2 bases to trimming and J lost 9 bases, with 22 bases between them. Germline V gene data show CDR1 as SGHAT and CDR2 as FQNNGV. CDR3 coding DNA: TGTGCCAGCAGCTTATTTCCCGAGGCAGCGAATTGGGCCCAGTACTTC. Residues: CASSLFPEAANWAQYF.

The chain is built from TRBV10-3 and TRBJ2-1; 9 bases match TRBD1. The CDR3 loop spans 14 amino acids. Germline values: CDR1 ENHRY, CDR2 SYGVKD. After removal of 11 bases from V and 8 bases from J, the junction contained 13 bases not matched to a gene. The CDR3 is CASYDRGVRDEQFF. The CDR3 DNA reads as TGTGCCTCTTATGACAGGGGGGTCAGGGATGAGCAGTTCTTC.

For the CDR3, the DNA is TGTGCCAGCAGTCCGGAAGACCCCCGCTACACCTTC. This sequence encodes CASSPEDPRYTF. The rearrangement uses TRBV2 and TRBJ1-2; D ambiguous. The V gene's germline CDR1 is SNHLY and CDR2 FYNNEI. V was trimmed by 5 bases and J by 9 bases, leaving 13 bases between them. CDR3 length: 12 amino acids.

The chain recombines TRBV7-9 with TRBJ1-6, with a possible D match to TRBD1 (6 bases). Germline V lookup: CDR1 SEHNR, CDR2 FQNEAQ (reference sequence). The CDR3 sequence is 16 residues long. V was pared by 1 base and J by 3 bases, with 10 bases between. CDR3 region: CASSLEDSVYNSPLHF. The CDR3 DNA reads as TGTGCCAGCAGCTTAGAGGACAGTGTCTATAATTCACCCCTCCACTTT.

CDR3 protein: CASSDYPLAKNIQYF. DNA of the CDR3: TGTGCCAGCAGTGACTATCCCCTAGCCAAAAACATTCAGTACTTC. The rearrangement joins TRBV6-1 to TRBJ2-4; D is undetermined. Germline values: CDR1 MNHNS, CDR2 SASEGT. The CDR3 contains 15 residues. Trimming pared 3 bases from V and 0 bases from J, leaving 9 bases between.

This clonotype was counted ten times or more. This chain joins TRBV7-9 and TRBJ2-5; 7 bases line up with TRBD2. The germline V gene encodes CDR1 SEHNR and CDR2 FQNEAQ (reference sequence). The CDR3 has 15 residues. After removal of 2 bases from V and 4 bases from J, the junction contained 7 bases not matched to a gene. DNA for the CDR3: TGTGCCAGCAGCTTACTTACGGGAGGACGAGAGACCCAGTACTTC. It translates to CASSLLTGGRETQYF.

This clonotype was found many times. The gene calls are TRBV5-1 and TRBJ2-2; D remains ambiguous. Trimming cost V 4 bases and J 7 bases, with 5 bases left between them. The germline V gene encodes CDR1 SGHRS and CDR2 YFSETQ. CDR3 length: 11 amino acids. Here the CDR3 reads CASSIGGELFF. CDR3 coding DNA: TGCGCCAGCAGCATTGGCGGGGAGCTGTTTTTT.

This clonotype was seen more than once but under ten times. This sequence joins TRBV15 and TRBJ2-7, with 8 bases that match TRBD1. J gave up 2 bases and V 4 bases, and 4 bases lay outside the gene matches. This CDR3 comprises 14 residues. The V gene's germline CDR1 is LNHNV and CDR2 YYDKDF (reference sequence). In DNA form, the CDR3 reads TGTGCCACCAGCATCCAGGGGGCAGCCTACGAGCAGTACGTC. It yields the protein CATSIQGAAYEQYV.

The table lists this clonotype with a few counts. This chain uses TRBV3-1 with TRBJ2-1; the match to TRBD2 covers 8 bases. The CDR3 totals 16 residues. Trimming at V came to 3 bases and at J to 3 bases, leaving 7 bases not matched to a gene. The germline V gene encodes CDR1 LGHDT and CDR2 YNNKEL (reference sequence). CDR3 sequence (DNA): TGTGCCAGCAGCCATACTAAGCGGGGGTACTACAATGAGCAGTTCTTC. Translation gives CASSHTKRGYYNEQFF.

The chain is built from TRBV20-1 and TRBJ1-2; possible D gene TRBD1, 6 bases. This CDR3 is built from 13 residues. V was pared by 6 bases and J by 1 base, with 12 bases between. Germline V gives CDR1 DFQATT, CDR2 SNEGSKA (reference sequence). This CDR3 is CSANRDNNYGYTF. Written as DNA, the CDR3 is TGCAGTGCGAACCGGGACAATAACTATGGCTACACCTTC.